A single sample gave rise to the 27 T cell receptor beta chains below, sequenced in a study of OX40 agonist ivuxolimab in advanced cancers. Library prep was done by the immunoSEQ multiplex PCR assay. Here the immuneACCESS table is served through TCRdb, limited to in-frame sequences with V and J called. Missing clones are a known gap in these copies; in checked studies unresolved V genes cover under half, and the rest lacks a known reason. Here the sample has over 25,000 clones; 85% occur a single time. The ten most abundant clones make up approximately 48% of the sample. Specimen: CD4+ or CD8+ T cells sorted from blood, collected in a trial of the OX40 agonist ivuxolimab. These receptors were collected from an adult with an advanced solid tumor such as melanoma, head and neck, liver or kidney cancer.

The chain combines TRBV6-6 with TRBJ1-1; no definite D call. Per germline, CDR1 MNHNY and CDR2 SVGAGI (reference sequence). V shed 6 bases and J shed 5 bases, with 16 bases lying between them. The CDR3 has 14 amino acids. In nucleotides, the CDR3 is TGTGCCAGCAGCCCCCAATACCCGGGAACTGAAGCTTTCTTT. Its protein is CASSPQYPGTEAFF.

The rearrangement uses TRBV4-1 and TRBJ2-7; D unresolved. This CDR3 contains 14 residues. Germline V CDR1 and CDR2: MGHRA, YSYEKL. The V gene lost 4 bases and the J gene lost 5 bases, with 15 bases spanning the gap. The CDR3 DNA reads TGCGCCAGCAGCCCCGGACCCCTTGGCCACGAGCAGTACTTC. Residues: CASSPGPLGHEQYF.

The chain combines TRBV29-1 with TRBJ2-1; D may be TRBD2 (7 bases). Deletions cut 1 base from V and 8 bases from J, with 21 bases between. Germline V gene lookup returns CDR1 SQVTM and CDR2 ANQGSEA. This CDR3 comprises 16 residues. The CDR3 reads CSVEGVRWGGQDEQFF. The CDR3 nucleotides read TGCAGCGTTGAAGGAGTAAGGTGGGGGGGGCAGGATGAGCAGTTCTTC.

CDR3 DNA: TGCGCCAGCAGCGAGGGACGGAATAATGAAAAACTGTTTTTT. This sequence encodes CASSEGRNNEKLFF. This chain joins TRBV4-1 and TRBJ1-4; TRBD1 might be the D (5 bases). There are 14 residues in the CDR3. Between the trimmed V and J ends, which lost 5 bases and 4 bases, there was a span of 11 bases. Germline assignment: CDR1 MGHRA and CDR2 YSYEKL.

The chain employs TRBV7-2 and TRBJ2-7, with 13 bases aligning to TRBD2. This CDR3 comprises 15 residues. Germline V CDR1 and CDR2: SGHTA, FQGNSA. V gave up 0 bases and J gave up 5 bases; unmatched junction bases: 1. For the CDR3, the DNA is TGTGCCAGCAGCTTAGCGGGACTAGCGGGACACGAGCAGTACTTC. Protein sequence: CASSLAGLAGHEQYF.

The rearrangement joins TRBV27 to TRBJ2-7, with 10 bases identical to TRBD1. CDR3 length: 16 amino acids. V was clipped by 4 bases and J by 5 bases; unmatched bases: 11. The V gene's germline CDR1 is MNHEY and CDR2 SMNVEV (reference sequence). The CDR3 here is CASSWYAGTGVHEQYF. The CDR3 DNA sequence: TGTGCCAGCAGTTGGTATGCCGGGACAGGGGTCCACGAGCAGTACTTC.

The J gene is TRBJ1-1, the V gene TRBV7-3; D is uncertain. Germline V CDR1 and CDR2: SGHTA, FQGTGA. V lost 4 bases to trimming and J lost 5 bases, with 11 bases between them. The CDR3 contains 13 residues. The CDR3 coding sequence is TGTGCCAGCAGCTCCCGCGGGGTGACTGAAGCTTTCTTT. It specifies CASSSRGVTEAFF.

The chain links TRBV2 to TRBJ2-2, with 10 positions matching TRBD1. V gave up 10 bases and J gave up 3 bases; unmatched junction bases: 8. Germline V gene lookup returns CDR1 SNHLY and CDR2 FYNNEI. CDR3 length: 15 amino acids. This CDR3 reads CATTGTGVDTGELFF. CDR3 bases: TGTGCCACCACCGGGACAGGGGTTGACACCGGGGAGCTGTTTTTT.

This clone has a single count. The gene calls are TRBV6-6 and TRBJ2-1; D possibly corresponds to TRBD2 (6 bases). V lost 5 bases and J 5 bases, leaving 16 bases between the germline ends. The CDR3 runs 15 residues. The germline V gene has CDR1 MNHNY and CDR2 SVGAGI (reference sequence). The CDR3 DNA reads TGTGCCAGCAGTGTCCTCGGGGGTTGGGACAATGAGCAGTTCTTC. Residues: CASSVLGGWDNEQFF.

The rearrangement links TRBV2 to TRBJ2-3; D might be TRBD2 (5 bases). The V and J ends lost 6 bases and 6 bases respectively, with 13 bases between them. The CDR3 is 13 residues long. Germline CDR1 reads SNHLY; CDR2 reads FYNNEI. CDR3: CASRVAPGDTQYF. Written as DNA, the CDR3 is TGTGCCAGCAGGGTAGCGCCTGGGGATACGCAGTATTTT.

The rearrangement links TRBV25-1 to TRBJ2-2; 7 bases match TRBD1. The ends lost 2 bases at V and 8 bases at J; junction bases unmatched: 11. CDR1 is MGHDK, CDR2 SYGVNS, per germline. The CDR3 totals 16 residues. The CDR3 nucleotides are TGTGCCAGCAGTGAACACTCGTACAGGGGCGGAGGGGAGCTGTTTTTT. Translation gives CASSEHSYRGGGELFF.

As DNA, the CDR3 is TGCGCCAGCAGCTTGAGCAGACTAGCCCAAGAGACCCAGTACTTC. It is translated as CASSLSRLAQETQYF. The V call is TRBV5-1, the J call TRBJ2-5; 7 bases line up with TRBD2. Germline loops: CDR1 SGHRS, CDR2 YFSETQ. The junction had 4 bases not matched to a gene; V was cut back by 1 base and J by 1 base. The CDR3 has 15 amino acids.

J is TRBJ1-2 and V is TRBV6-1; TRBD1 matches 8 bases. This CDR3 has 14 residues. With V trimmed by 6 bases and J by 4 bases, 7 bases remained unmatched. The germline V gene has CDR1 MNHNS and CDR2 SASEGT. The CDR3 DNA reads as TGTGCCAGCAGGTACCTAACAGGGGGCTATGGCTACACCTTC. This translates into CASRYLTGGYGYTF.

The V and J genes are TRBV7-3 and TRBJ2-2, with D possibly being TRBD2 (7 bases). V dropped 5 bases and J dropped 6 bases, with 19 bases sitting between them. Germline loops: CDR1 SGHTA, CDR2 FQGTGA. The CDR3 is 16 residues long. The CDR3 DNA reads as TGTGCCAGCAGCCAGGGTCCGGGGGGCCAACCCGGGGAGCTGTTTTTT. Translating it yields CASSQGPGGQPGELFF.

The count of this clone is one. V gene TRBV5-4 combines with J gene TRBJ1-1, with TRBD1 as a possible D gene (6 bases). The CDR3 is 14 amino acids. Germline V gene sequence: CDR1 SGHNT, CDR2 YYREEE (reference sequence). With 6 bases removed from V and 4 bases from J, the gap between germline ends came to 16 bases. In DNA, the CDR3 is TGTGCCAGCATCGAACAGGGAATCGGCACTGAAGCTTTCTTT. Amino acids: CASIEQGIGTEAFF.

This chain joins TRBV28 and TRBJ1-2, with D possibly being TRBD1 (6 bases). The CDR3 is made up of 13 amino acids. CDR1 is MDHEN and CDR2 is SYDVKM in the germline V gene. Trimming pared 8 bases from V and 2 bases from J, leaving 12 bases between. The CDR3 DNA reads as TGTGCCAGCCACAGGGTTGGGAACTATGGCTACACCTTC. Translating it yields CASHRVGNYGYTF.

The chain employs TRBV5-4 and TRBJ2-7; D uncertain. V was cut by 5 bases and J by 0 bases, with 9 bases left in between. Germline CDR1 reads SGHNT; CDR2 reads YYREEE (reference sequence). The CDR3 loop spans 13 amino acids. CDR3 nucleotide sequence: TGTGCCAGCAGTTCCCCCAGCTCCTACGAGCAGTACTTC. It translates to CASSSPSSYEQYF.

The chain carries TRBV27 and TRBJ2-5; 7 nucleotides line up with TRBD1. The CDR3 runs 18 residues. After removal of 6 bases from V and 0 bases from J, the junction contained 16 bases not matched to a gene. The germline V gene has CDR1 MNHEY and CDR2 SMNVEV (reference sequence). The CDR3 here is CASSEGPKGQTYQETQYF. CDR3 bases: TGTGCCAGCAGCGAAGGGCCTAAGGGACAGACTTACCAAGAGACCCAGTACTTC.

CDR3 in amino acids: CASSPPTVPFYNEQFF. CDR3 nucleotides: TGTGCCAGCAGCCCCCCTACGGTTCCTTTCTACAATGAGCAGTTCTTC. The chain couples TRBV9 to TRBJ2-1; D is uncertain. Germline-derived CDR1 and CDR2 are SGDLS and YYNGEE. CDR3 length equals 16 residues. V was cut by 4 bases and J by 3 bases, with 17 bases left in between. Filled out from reference TRBV9 and TRBJ2-1, the complete variable domain reads DSGVTQTPKHLITATGQRVTLRCSPRSGDLSVYWYQQSLDQGLQFLIQYYNGEERAKGNILERFSAQQFPDLHSELNLSSLELGDSALYFCASSPPTVPFYNEQFFGPGTRLTVL.

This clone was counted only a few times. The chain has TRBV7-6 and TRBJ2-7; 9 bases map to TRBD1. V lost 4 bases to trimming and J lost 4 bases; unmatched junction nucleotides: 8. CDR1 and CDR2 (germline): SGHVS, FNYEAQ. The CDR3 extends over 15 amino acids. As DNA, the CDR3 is TGTGCCAGCAGCTCCGGGACAGGGAAAGGATACGAGCAGTACTTC. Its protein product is CASSSGTGKGYEQYF.

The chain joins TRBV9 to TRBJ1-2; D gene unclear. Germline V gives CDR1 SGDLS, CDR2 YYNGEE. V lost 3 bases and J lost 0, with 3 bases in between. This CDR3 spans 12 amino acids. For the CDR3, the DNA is TGTGCCAGCAGCGAGGCTAACTATGGCTACACCTTC. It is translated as CASSEANYGYTF.

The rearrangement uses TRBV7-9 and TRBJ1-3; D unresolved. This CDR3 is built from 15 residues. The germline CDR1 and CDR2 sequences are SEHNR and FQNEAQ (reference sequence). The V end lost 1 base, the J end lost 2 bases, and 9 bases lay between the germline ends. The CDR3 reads CASSLVLTAGNTIYF. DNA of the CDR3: TGTGCCAGCAGCTTAGTTTTAACGGCTGGAAACACCATATATTTT.

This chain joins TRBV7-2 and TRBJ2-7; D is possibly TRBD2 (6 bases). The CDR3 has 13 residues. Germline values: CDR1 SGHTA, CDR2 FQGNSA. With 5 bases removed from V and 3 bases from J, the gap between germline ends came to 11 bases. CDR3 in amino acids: CASSPSSGYEQYF. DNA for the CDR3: TGTGCCAGCAGCCCCAGTAGCGGCTACGAGCAGTACTTC. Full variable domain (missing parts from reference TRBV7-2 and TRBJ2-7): GAGVSQSPSNKVTEKGKDVELRCDPISGHTALYWYRQSLGQGLEFLIYFQGNSAPDKSGLPSDRFSAERTGGSVSTLTIQRTQQEDSAVYLCASSPSSGYEQYFGPGTRLTVT.

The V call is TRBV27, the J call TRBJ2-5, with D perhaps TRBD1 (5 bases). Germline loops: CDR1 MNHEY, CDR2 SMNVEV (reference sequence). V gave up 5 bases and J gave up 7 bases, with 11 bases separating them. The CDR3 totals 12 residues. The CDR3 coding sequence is TGTGCCAGCAGTGAGTCCCAGGGGACCCAGTACTTC. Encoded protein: CASSESQGTQYF.

The CDR3, as DNA: TGTGCCAGCAGCCAGGGAGAGGGGGAGTTCTACAATGAGCAGTTCTTC. As protein: CASSQGEGEFYNEQFF. The rearrangement links TRBV4-2 to TRBJ2-1; perhaps TRBD1 as D (6 bases). Germline CDR1 and CDR2: LGHNA and YNFKEQ. The CDR3 spans 16 residues. V lost 3 bases to trimming and J lost 3 bases, with 15 bases between them.

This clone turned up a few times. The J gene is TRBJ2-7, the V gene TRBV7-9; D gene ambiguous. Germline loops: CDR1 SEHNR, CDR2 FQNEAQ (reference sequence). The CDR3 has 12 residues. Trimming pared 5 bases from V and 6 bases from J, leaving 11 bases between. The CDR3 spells CASSGLSIEQYF. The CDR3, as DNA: TGTGCCAGCAGCGGATTGAGTATCGAGCAGTACTTC.

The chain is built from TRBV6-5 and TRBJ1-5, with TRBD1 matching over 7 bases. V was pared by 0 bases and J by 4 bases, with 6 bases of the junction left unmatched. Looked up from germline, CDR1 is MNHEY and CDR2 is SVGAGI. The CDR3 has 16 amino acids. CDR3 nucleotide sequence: TGTGCCAGCAGTTACTCGGGTCCAGGGGGTAATCAGCCCCAGCATTTT. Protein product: CASSYSGPGGNQPQHF.